The rows below give T cell receptor beta chains drawn from one sample of a study of T cell responses to AZD1222 COVID-19 vaccine. The data were produced by immunoSEQ multiplex PCR, yet TCRdb's version contains in-frame clones alone and is incomplete. Seen here are about 120,000 clones, just over 85% observed once, and the top ten hold approximately 9.6%. The sample in question was peripheral blood, obtained on day 0 of AZD1222 vaccination. The source of these receptors is an adult in good health. The CDR3 runs from the conserved cysteine through the conserved F or W. A D gene is named only where the DNA matches it firmly. Only some rows state a clone size, as once, few, many or a class for expanded clones.

v_call: TRBV28; d_call: TRBD1; j_call: TRBJ2-7; clone_size: .; cdr3_aa: CASSHGQGSGYEQYF; cdr3_nt: TGTGCCAGCAGTCACGGACAGGGGAGTGGCTACGAGCAGTACTTC
v_call: TRBV11-1; d_call: TRBD1; j_call: TRBJ1-1; clone_size: .; cdr3_aa: CASSHSRGWNTEAFF; cdr3_nt: TGTGCCAGCAGTCATTCCAGGGGGTGGAACACTGAAGCTTTCTTT
v_call: TRBV2; d_call: TRBD1; j_call: TRBJ2-3; clone_size: .; cdr3_aa: CASTWDRGQRTDTQYF; cdr3_nt: TGTGCCAGCACCTGGGACAGGGGGCAACGCACAGATACGCAGTATTTT
v_call: TRBV7-3; d_call: .; j_call: TRBJ2-1; clone_size: .; cdr3_aa: CASSSGQRYNEQFF; cdr3_nt: TGTGCCAGCAGCTCGGGGCAGCGGTACAATGAGCAGTTCTTC
v_call: TRBV19; d_call: .; j_call: TRBJ1-1; clone_size: .; cdr3_aa: CASMASMNTEAFF; cdr3_nt: TGTGCCAGTATGGCCAGCATGAACACTGAAGCTTTCTTT
v_call: TRBV6-5; d_call: TRBD1; j_call: TRBJ2-2; clone_size: few; cdr3_aa: CASSSMTGSTGELFF; cdr3_nt: TGTGCCAGCAGTTCCATGACAGGGTCGACCGGGGAGCTGTTTTTT
v_call: TRBV28; d_call: .; j_call: TRBJ1-1; clone_size: once; cdr3_aa: CASSWPQGTEAFF; cdr3_nt: TGTGCCAGCAGTTGGCCCCAGGGAACTGAAGCTTTCTTT
v_call: TRBV7-9; d_call: .; j_call: TRBJ2-7; clone_size: .; cdr3_aa: CASSPTVGDEQYF; cdr3_nt: TGTGCCAGCAGCCCCACCGTTGGGGACGAGCAGTACTTC
v_call: TRBV7-2; d_call: .; j_call: TRBJ2-1; clone_size: .; cdr3_aa: CASSLAPGYNEQFF; cdr3_nt: TGTGCCAGCAGCTTAGCCCCAGGGTACAATGAGCAGTTCTTC
v_call: TRBV7-3; d_call: TRBD2; j_call: TRBJ2-3; clone_size: .; cdr3_aa: CASSLIAGGKDTQYF; cdr3_nt: TGTGCCAGCAGCTTAATAGCGGGGGGTAAAGATACGCAGTATTTT
v_call: TRBV29-1; d_call: .; j_call: TRBJ1-2; clone_size: .; cdr3_aa: CSVSPVGGYTF; cdr3_nt: TGCAGCGTCTCCCCCGTTGGTGGCTACACCTTC
v_call: TRBV5-8; d_call: .; j_call: TRBJ1-1; clone_size: once; cdr3_aa: CASSLGRGTEAFF; cdr3_nt: TGTGCCAGCAGCTTGGGCAGGGGCACTGAAGCTTTCTTT
v_call: TRBV7-3; d_call: TRBD2; j_call: TRBJ2-3; clone_size: .; cdr3_aa: CASSLALAGSDTQYF; cdr3_nt: TGTGCCAGCAGCTTAGCTCTAGCGGGTTCAGATACGCAGTATTTT
v_call: TRBV7-2; d_call: .; j_call: TRBJ2-7; clone_size: .; cdr3_aa: CASSSHRVLSYEQYF; cdr3_nt: TGTGCCAGCAGCTCCCACCGGGTCCTCTCCTACGAGCAGTACTTC
v_call: TRBV18; d_call: TRBD2; j_call: TRBJ2-4; clone_size: .; cdr3_aa: CASSPPLAGNPKNIQYF; cdr3_nt: TGTGCCAGCTCACCACCCTTAGCGGGAAATCCCAAAAACATTCAGTACTTC
v_call: TRBV18; d_call: .; j_call: TRBJ2-2; clone_size: .; cdr3_aa: CASSPPSGELFF; cdr3_nt: TGTGCCAGCTCGCCGCCCTCCGGGGAGCTGTTTTTT
v_call: TRBV12-3/TRBV12-4; d_call: TRBD2; j_call: TRBJ2-5; clone_size: medium-sized; cdr3_aa: CASGTSNFGTQYF; cdr3_nt: TGTGCCAGCGGGACTAGCAATTTTGGGACCCAGTACTTC
v_call: TRBV15; d_call: .; j_call: TRBJ1-1; clone_size: .; cdr3_aa: CATSRDVGTNTEAFF; cdr3_nt: TGTGCCACCAGCAGAGATGTAGGAACGAACACTGAAGCTTTCTTT
v_call: TRBV5-4; d_call: .; j_call: TRBJ2-7; clone_size: .; cdr3_aa: CASSRDTYSYEQYF; cdr3_nt: TGTGCCAGCAGCCGTGACACTTACTCCTACGAGCAGTACTTC
v_call: TRBV6-1; d_call: .; j_call: TRBJ2-7; clone_size: .; cdr3_aa: CASSEGTVGYEQYF; cdr3_nt: TGTGCCAGCAGTGAGGGGACGGTCGGTTACGAGCAGTACTTC